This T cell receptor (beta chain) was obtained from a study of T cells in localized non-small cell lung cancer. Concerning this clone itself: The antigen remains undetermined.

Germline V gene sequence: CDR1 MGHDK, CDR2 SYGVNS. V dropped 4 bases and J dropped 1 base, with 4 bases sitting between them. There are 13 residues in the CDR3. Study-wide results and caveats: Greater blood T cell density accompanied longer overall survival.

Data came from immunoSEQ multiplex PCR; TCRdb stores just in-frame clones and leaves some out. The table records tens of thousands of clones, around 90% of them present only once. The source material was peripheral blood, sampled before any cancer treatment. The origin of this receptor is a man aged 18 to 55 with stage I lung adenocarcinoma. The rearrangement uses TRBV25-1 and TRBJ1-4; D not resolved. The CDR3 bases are TGTGCCAGCAGTGGAGTAACTAATGAAAAACTGTTTTTT. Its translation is CASSGVTNEKLFF.